These 15 T cell receptor beta chains originate from one sample sequenced in a study of T cell changes during pregnancy in multiple sclerosis. Using immunoSEQ multiplex PCR, the repertoire was profiled, and TCRdb retains in-frame clones only, with some absent. This sample has about 93,000 clones; roughly 90% occur once, and the top ten carry 0.85% to 0.95%. The sequencing here drew on peripheral blood, taken before pregnancy. The receptors come from a female donor with multiple sclerosis, enrolled in a pregnancy study.

This clone appeared a few times. Here the CDR3 DNA reads TGTGCCAGCAGCCAATCTGGGGCCGAGCGTTCACCCCTCCACTTT. This gives the protein CASSQSGAERSPLHF. This chain uses TRBV4-2 with TRBJ1-6, with D possibly TRBD1 on 5 matching bases. This CDR3 contains 15 residues. The germline CDR1 and CDR2 sequences are LGHNA and YNFKEQ. The V end was cut by 2 bases, the J end by 9 bases, with 14 bases between.

J is TRBJ2-7 and V is TRBV23-1; TRBD1 might be the D (5 bases). TRBV23-1 is assigned to the ORF class and has an uncertain function. Trimming took 7 bases from V and 3 from J, leaving 19 bases between them. The CDR3 loop spans 15 amino acids. The CDR3 region is CASTPPQDTYYEQYF. CDR3 coding DNA: TGCGCCAGCACGCCCCCCCAGGACACCTACTACGAGCAGTACTTC.

The chain has TRBV2 and TRBJ2-2; TRBD1 agrees at 9 bases. Germline V gene lookup returns CDR1 SNHLY and CDR2 FYNNEI. The CDR3 sequence is 14 residues long. J gave up 6 bases and V 6 bases, and 5 bases lay outside the gene matches. CDR3: CASSTDRGAGELFF. In DNA, the CDR3 is TGTGCCAGCAGCACGGACAGGGGCGCCGGGGAGCTGTTTTTT.

The V gene is TRBV4-1, the J gene TRBJ2-5; 10 bases line up with TRBD1. The V segment lost 3 bases and the J segment 5 bases; nucleotides outside the gene matches: 9. The CDR3 is made up of 16 amino acids. The V gene's germline CDR1 is MGHRA and CDR2 YSYEKL. The CDR3 spells CASSQKPDRGLETQYF. The CDR3 DNA reads as TGCGCCAGCAGCCAGAAACCAGACAGGGGGCTGGAGACCCAGTACTTC.

V is TRBV2 and J is TRBJ2-2; a possible D gene is TRBD1 (6 bases). CDR1 and CDR2 (germline): SNHLY, FYNNEI. V was cut by 9 bases and J by 1 base, with 12 bases left in between. There are 14 residues in the CDR3. CDR3 coding DNA: TGTGCCAGTACTATGGACAGGAACACCGGGGAGCTGTTTTTT. It specifies CASTMDRNTGELFF.

This sequence joins TRBV19 and TRBJ1-1; tentative D call: TRBD1 (6 bases). Trimming took off 0 bases at V and 1 base at J, with 12 bases between the two ends. The CDR3 contains 16 residues. CDR1 is LNHDA, CDR2 SQIVND, per germline (reference sequence). Here the CDR3 DNA reads TGTGCCAGTAGTATAGAGCCAGGACAGCGGAACACTGAAGCTTTCTTT. Its protein is CASSIEPGQRNTEAFF.

This rearrangement joins TRBV27 to TRBJ2-2, with 9 bases that match TRBD1. Germline V CDR1 and CDR2: MNHEY, SMNVEV (reference sequence). The CDR3 runs 12 residues. The junction had 4 bases not matched to a gene; V was cut back by 10 bases and J by 7 bases. The CDR3: CAIWDRVGELFF. The CDR3 coding sequence is TGTGCCATCTGGGACAGGGTCGGGGAGCTGTTTTTT.

The gene calls are TRBV7-3 and TRBJ1-1; 7 nucleotides align to TRBD1. The CDR3 is 17 residues long. Looked up from germline, CDR1 is SGHTA and CDR2 is FQGTGA. The V gene end was trimmed by 5 bases and the J gene end by 1 base; junction bases not matched to a gene: 13. CDR3 DNA sequence: TGTGCCAGCAGCACAACCGGGACAGCTAGTAGGAACACTGAAGCTTTCTTT. It codes for CASSTTGTASRNTEAFF. The full variable domain, in which reference TRBV7-3 and TRBJ1-1 provide the parts outside the CDR3, is GAGVSQTPSNKVTEKGKYVELRCDPISGHTALYWYRQSLGQGPEFLIYFQGTGAADDSGLPNDRFFAVRPEGSVSTLKIQRTERGDSAVYLCASSTTGTASRNTEAFFGQGTRLTVV.

This chain links TRBV7-2 with TRBJ1-1; possible D gene TRBD1, 6 bases. Trimming removed 6 bases at V and 11 bases at J, with 16 bases between. The germline V gene encodes CDR1 SGHTA and CDR2 FQGNSA. The CDR3 is 12 residues long. CDR3 sequence reads: CASSATGSLAFF. Written as DNA, the CDR3 is TGTGCCAGCAGTGCGACAGGCTCATTGGCTTTCTTT.

The chain uses TRBV10-3 and TRBJ2-7, with 9 bases that match TRBD1. The V and J ends lost 9 bases and 3 bases, in that order; junction bases with no gene match: 9. The CDR3 is 14 residues long. Germline V gene sequence: CDR1 ENHRY, CDR2 SYGVKD. The CDR3 nucleotides read TGTGCCATTCGGACCGGGACAGGGAACTACGAGCAGTACTTC. Encoded protein: CAIRTGTGNYEQYF.

This rearrangement joins TRBV30 to TRBJ2-5; 8 bases are a match to TRBD2. Unmatched junction bases numbered 8, after V lost 0 bases and J lost 5 bases. Per germline, CDR1 GTSNPN and CDR2 SVGIG (reference sequence). The CDR3 length is 15 residues. In DNA form, the CDR3 reads TGTGCCTGGAGTGTGCGGGGGGCGGTCTGGGAGACCCAGTACTTC. Translated: CAWSVRGAVWETQYF.

The CDR3: CASSRKQGARTDTQYF. The CDR3 coding sequence is TGTGCCAGCAGCCGTAAACAGGGGGCGCGCACAGATACGCAGTATTTT. This sequence joins TRBV4-2 and TRBJ2-3; 9 bases are a match to TRBD1. Germline assignment: CDR1 LGHNA and CDR2 YNFKEQ. The V and J ends lost 4 bases and 1 base, in that order; junction bases with no gene match: 6. The CDR3 spans 16 residues.

This chain joins TRBV5-1 and TRBJ2-6; a possible D gene is TRBD1 (5 bases). With 1 base removed from V and 4 bases from J, the gap between germline ends came to 15 bases. CDR1 is SGHRS, CDR2 YFSETQ, per germline. This CDR3 is 17 amino acids long. The CDR3 DNA is TGCGCCAGCAGCTTGTTACAGGTTCAGGTCGGGGCCAACGTCCTGACTTTC. This codes for CASSLLQVQVGANVLTF.

The chain uses TRBV29-1 and TRBJ1-2; TRBD1 aligns across 7 bases. From germline, CDR1 is SQVTM and CDR2 ANQGSEA. The CDR3 length is 14 residues. Trimming cost V 4 bases and J 2 bases; bases outside gene matches: 7. CDR3 amino acids: CSVAEGAGNYGYTF. CDR3 DNA sequence: TGCAGCGTTGCCGAGGGGGCAGGCAACTATGGCTACACCTTC.

The chain employs TRBV5-1 and TRBJ1-1; D remains ambiguous. The germline V and J ends were trimmed by 0 bases and 0 bases, with 6 bases remaining between them. CDR3 length equals 14 residues. Germline V gene lookup returns CDR1 SGHRS and CDR2 YFSETQ. This chain's CDR3 is CASSLGQMNTEAFF. CDR3 DNA sequence: TGCGCCAGCAGCTTGGGGCAGATGAACACTGAAGCTTTCTTT.